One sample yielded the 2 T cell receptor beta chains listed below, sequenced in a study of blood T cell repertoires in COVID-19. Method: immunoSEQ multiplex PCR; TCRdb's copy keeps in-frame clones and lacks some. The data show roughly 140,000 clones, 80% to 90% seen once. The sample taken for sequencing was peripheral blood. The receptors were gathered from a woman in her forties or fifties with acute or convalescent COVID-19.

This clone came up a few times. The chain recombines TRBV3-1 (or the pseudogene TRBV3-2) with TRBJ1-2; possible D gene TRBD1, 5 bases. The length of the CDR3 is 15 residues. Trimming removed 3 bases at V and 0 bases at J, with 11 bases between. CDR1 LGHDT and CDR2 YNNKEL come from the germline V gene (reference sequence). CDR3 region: CASSQGQKTNYGYTF. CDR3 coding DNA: TGTGCCAGCAGCCAGGGGCAAAAGACTAACTATGGCTACACCTTC.

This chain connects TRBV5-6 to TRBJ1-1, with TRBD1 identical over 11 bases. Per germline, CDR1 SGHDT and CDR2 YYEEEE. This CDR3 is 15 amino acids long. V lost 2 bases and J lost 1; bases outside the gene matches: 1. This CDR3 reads CASSLGQGANTEAFF. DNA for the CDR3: TGTGCCAGCAGCTTAGGACAGGGGGCGAACACTGAAGCTTTCTTT.